Below, 23 T cell receptor beta chains from the same sample are listed, as sequenced in a study of T-cell reconstitution after alpha-beta-depleted transplantation in children. The TCRbeta library incorporated unique molecular identifiers. TCRdb reanalysed the PCR reads using MiXCR and keeps one entry per CDR3 protein. The sample holds 700,000 to 950,000 distinct CDR3 sequences, roughly 15% seen once. The sequencing used PBMCs, mostly from graft donor cells, collected 360 days after TCRalphabeta/CD19-depleted stem cell transplant. These receptors all come from a male patient aged 5 to 17 who had a stem cell transplant for acute lymphoblastic leukemia, so the T cells may come from the graft donor.

This clonotype was observed a few times. The chain recombines TRBV3-1 with TRBJ2-1, with 9 bases lining up with TRBD2. Germline lookup yields CDR1 LGHDT and CDR2 YNNKEL (reference sequence). The junction had 8 bases not matched to a gene; V was cut back by 2 bases and J by 6 bases. The CDR3 spans 16 residues. The CDR3 reads CASSQRGTSFLNEQFF. For the CDR3, the DNA is TGTGCCAGCAGCCAAAGGGGGACTAGCTTTCTCAATGAGCAGTTCTTC.

The sample holds a few counts of this clonotype. The chain couples TRBV20-1 to TRBJ1-1; possibly TRBD1 for D (6 bases). Trimming cost V 4 bases and J 9 bases, with 21 bases left between them. Germline loops: CDR1 DFQATT, CDR2 SNEGSKA (reference sequence). The CDR3 consists of 14 residues. The CDR3, as DNA: TGCAGTGCTACGAAGTCTCAGGGGCTGGCACAAGCTTTCTTT. This sequence encodes CSATKSQGLAQAFF.

The rearrangement links TRBV2 to TRBJ2-7, with TRBD1 matching 9 bases. Germline values: CDR1 SNHLY, CDR2 FYNNEI. CDR3 length equals 17 residues. Trimming at V came to 3 bases and at J to 8 bases, leaving 17 bases not matched to a gene. CDR3 sequence: CASSDRPADRGLTKQYF. CDR3 nucleotides: TGTGCCAGCAGTGATAGGCCCGCGGACAGGGGTCTAACCAAGCAGTACTTC. The whole variable domain, filled in from reference TRBV2 and TRBJ2-7, reads EPEVTQTPSHQVTQMGQEVILRCVPISNHLYFYWYRQILGQKVEFLVSFYNNEISEKSEIFDDQFSVERPDGSNFTLKIRSTKLEDSAMYFCASSDRPADRGLTKQYFGPGTRLTVT.

This clonotype was seen a few times. The chain is built from TRBV5-1 and TRBJ2-3, with 7 bases that match TRBD2. The CDR3 covers 14 residues. The ends lost 5 bases at V and 2 bases at J; junction bases unmatched: 5. Germline values: CDR1 SGHRS, CDR2 YFSETQ. This CDR3 reads CASRRGRDTDTQYF. CDR3 DNA sequence: TGCGCCAGCAGGCGTGGGAGGGACACAGATACGCAGTATTTT.

CDR3 residues: CASIVTWRSLAGGTGELFF. The CDR3 DNA reads as TGTGCCAGTATTGTCACCTGGCGCTCACTAGCGGGAGGCACCGGGGAGCTGTTTTTT. The chain couples TRBV19 to TRBJ2-2, with TRBD2 matching over 12 bases. Germline CDR1 and CDR2: LNHDA and SQIVND (reference sequence). Trimming cost V 7 bases and J 4 bases; bases outside gene matches: 16. This CDR3 contains 19 residues.

The chain links TRBV5-1 to TRBJ1-2, with TRBD1 matching over 9 bases. Unmatched junction bases numbered 13, after V lost 4 bases and J lost 6 bases. This CDR3 spans 16 amino acids. CDR1 and CDR2 from the germline V gene are SGHRS and YFSETQ. CDR3 in amino acids: CASSMNRGRLFDGYTF. CDR3 sequence (DNA): TGCGCCAGCAGCATGAACAGGGGGCGGCTTTTTGATGGCTACACCTTC. The variable domain in full, with the rest retrieved from reference TRBV5-1 and TRBJ1-2, is KAGVTQTPRYLIKTRGQQVTLSCSPISGHRSVSWYQQTPGQGLQFLFEYFSETQRNKGNFPGRFSGRQFSNSRSEMNVSTLELGDSALYLCASSMNRGRLFDGYTFGSGTRLTVV.

In its sample, this clonotype was seen once. The chain employs TRBV3-1 and TRBJ2-7; unclear D gene. Germline V gives CDR1 LGHDT, CDR2 YNNKEL (reference sequence). Trimming left V 0 bases short and J 6 bases short, with 21 bases between. The CDR3 is 17 residues long. This CDR3 reads CASSQDLYAATYGEQYF. Written as DNA, the CDR3 is TGTGCCAGCAGCCAAGATCTTTATGCGGCTACTTACGGCGAGCAGTACTTC.

There are a few counts of this clonotype. The V call is TRBV5-1, the J call TRBJ2-7; maybe TRBD1 (5 bases). This CDR3 is 19 amino acids long. V was trimmed by 3 bases and J by 3 bases, leaving 28 bases between them. Germline V gene sequence: CDR1 SGHRS, CDR2 YFSETQ. The CDR3 spells CASSWTPLEPQQGFYEQYF. The CDR3, as DNA: TGCGCCAGCAGCTGGACCCCTTTAGAGCCCCAGCAGGGATTCTACGAGCAGTACTTC.

This clonotype came up a few times. The chain recombines TRBV7-9 with TRBJ2-3; D possibly corresponds to TRBD2 (6 bases). V was pared by 6 bases and J by 1 base, with 11 bases between. This CDR3 contains 14 residues. The germline CDR1 and CDR2 sequences are SEHNR and FQNEAQ (reference sequence). This CDR3 reads CASRPDYRTDTQYF. The DNA for the CDR3 is TGTGCCAGCAGGCCGGACTACCGCACAGATACGCAGTATTTT.

In its sample, this clonotype was seen a few times. The chain employs TRBV2 and TRBJ2-2; D might be TRBD1 (5 bases). The CDR3 totals 13 residues. Germline V gives CDR1 SNHLY, CDR2 FYNNEI. The V gene lost 7 bases and the J gene lost 6 bases, with 12 bases spanning the gap. The CDR3 DNA reads TGTGCCAGCAAGGGGTCACGATCCGGGGAGCTGTTTTTT. This codes for CASKGSRSGELFF.

This clonotype has only a few counts. The chain links TRBV6-2 or TRBV6-3 to TRBJ2-7; 14 bases fit TRBD2. The V segment lost 8 bases and the J segment 0 bases; nucleotides outside the gene matches: 6. Germline values: CDR1 MNHEY, CDR2 SVGEGT. CDR3 length equals 16 residues. The CDR3 spells CASFGTSGSFSYEQYF. CDR3 coding DNA: TGTGCCAGCTTCGGGACTAGCGGGAGTTTCTCCTACGAGCAGTACTTC.

This clonotype was recorded a few times. This chain links TRBV30 with TRBJ1-6; D unclear. Germline values: CDR1 GTSNPN, CDR2 SVGIG (reference sequence). V lost 2 bases to trimming and J lost 10 bases, with 6 bases between them. This CDR3 is 11 amino acids long. For the CDR3, the DNA is TGTGCCTGGAGTCGGAGCTCACCCCTCCACTTT. Translation: CAWSRSSPLHF. The full variable domain, with the rest looked up from reference TRBV30 and TRBJ1-6, is SQTIHQWPATLVQPVGSPLSLECTVEGTSNPNLYWYRQAAGRGLQLLFYSVGIGQISSEVPQNLSASRPQDRQFILSSKKLLLSDSGFYLCAWSRSSPLHFGNGTRLTVT.

A few counts support this clonotype. The rearrangement links TRBV10-3 to TRBJ2-5, with TRBD1 identical over 8 bases. The V gene's germline CDR1 is ENHRY and CDR2 SYGVKD. The V and J ends lost 0 bases and 6 bases, in that order; junction bases with no gene match: 6. The CDR3 loop spans 15 amino acids. The CDR3 coding sequence is TGTGCCATCAGTGAGTCCGGGACAGGCGAACAGACCCAGTACTTC. It specifies CAISESGTGEQTQYF.

This clonotype was seen at least ten times. V and J are TRBV12-3 or TRBV12-4 and TRBJ1-1; D call uncertain. The CDR3 is 11 amino acids. V was cut by 5 bases and J by 8 bases, with 9 bases left in between. CDR3 DNA: TGTGCCAGCAGTCCCCTCCCGGAAGCTTTCTTT. Translated: CASSPLPEAFF.

The rearrangement links TRBV4-2 to TRBJ1-4; possibly TRBD1 for D (5 bases). V shed 3 bases and J shed 5 bases, with 19 bases lying between them. This CDR3 comprises 17 residues. Germline V gives CDR1 LGHNA, CDR2 YNFKEQ. CDR3 in amino acids: CASSHNRRGLLNEKLFF. Written as DNA, the CDR3 is TGTGCCAGCAGCCACAATAGGAGGGGTCTGTTGAATGAAAAACTGTTTTTT.

The chain couples TRBV4-1 to TRBJ2-2; 8 nucleotides align to TRBD2. Germline-derived CDR1 and CDR2 are MGHRA and YSYEKL. This CDR3 spans 17 amino acids. The V and J ends lost 1 base and 3 bases, in that order; junction bases with no gene match: 7. Here the CDR3 reads CASSQAGGGLYTGELFF. CDR3 nucleotides: TGCGCCAGCAGCCAAGCCGGCGGGGGGCTCTACACCGGGGAGCTGTTTTTT.

In this sample, this clonotype turned up a few times. The rearrangement uses TRBV27 and TRBJ2-7; the match to TRBD1 covers 10 bases. Trimming took 6 bases from V and 5 from J; bases not matched to a gene: 10. CDR3 length equals 15 residues. CDR1 and CDR2 (germline): MNHEY, SMNVEV (reference sequence). CDR3 amino acids: CASSRPGQGTHEQYF. The CDR3 DNA reads TGTGCCAGCAGCAGGCCGGGACAGGGGACCCACGAGCAGTACTTC.

This clonotype was observed a handful of times. At one end the junction does not follow the germline gene, possibly because of a read error. The chain's CDR3 is CASSLGGPQQTQYF. The CDR3 nucleotides read TGCGCCAGCAGCTTGGGTGGGCCCCAACAGACCCAGTACTTC. V and J are TRBV5-1 and TRBJ2-5; no definite D call. The CDR3 loop spans 14 amino acids. Germline V CDR1 and CDR2: SGHRS, YFSETQ.

This clonotype was counted between two and nine times. CDR3 in amino acids: CASSRGQGAIGAGELFF. For the CDR3, the DNA is TGCGCCAGCAGCCGGGGACAGGGGGCGATCGGGGCCGGGGAGCTGTTTTTT. The chain carries TRBV4-1 and TRBJ2-2; 12 positions agree with TRBD1. The germline V gene has CDR1 MGHRA and CDR2 YSYEKL. The CDR3 consists of 17 residues. Germline trimming cut 4 bases from V and 6 bases from J; bases unmatched to any gene: 9.

The table lists this clonotype with a few counts. J is TRBJ2-7 and V is TRBV29-1; D is tentatively TRBD1 or TRBD2 (5 bases each). The CDR3 is 12 residues long. Trimming took 5 bases from V and 2 from J, leaving 10 bases between them. Germline-derived CDR1 and CDR2 are SQVTM and ANQGSEA. The CDR3 region has the DNA TGCAGCGTTATCGAGGGGACCTACGAGCAGTACTTC. Translated, it gives CSVIEGTYEQYF.

This clonotype has a handful of counts. V and J are TRBV5-1 and TRBJ1-1; 7 bases line up with TRBD1. V lost 0 bases, J lost 0 bases, and 5 bases stayed unmatched. This CDR3 contains 16 residues. Germline values: CDR1 SGHRS, CDR2 YFSETQ. In DNA form, the CDR3 reads TGCGCCAGCAGCTTGGCCGAAGGGGGCGTGAACACTGAAGCTTTCTTT. Translated, it gives CASSLAEGGVNTEAFF.

The J gene is TRBJ2-1, the V gene TRBV12-3 or TRBV12-4; maybe TRBD1 (6 bases). The CDR3 extends over 15 amino acids. V lost 8 bases, J lost 0 bases, and 14 bases lay in between. CDR3 residues: CASAQGPSSYNEQFF. The CDR3 DNA reads as TGTGCCAGCGCACAGGGTCCGAGCTCCTACAATGAGCAGTTCTTC.

The table lists this clonotype with a few counts. This rearrangement joins TRBV5-4 to TRBJ1-6; TRBD1 aligns across 9 bases. V lost 0 bases to trimming and J lost 10 bases; unmatched junction nucleotides: 17. Germline V gene sequence: CDR1 SGHNT, CDR2 YYREEE (reference sequence). The CDR3 has 19 residues. CDR3 amino acids: CASSLDGTGRSLGRSPLHF. The DNA for the CDR3 is TGTGCCAGCAGCTTGGATGGGACAGGGCGCTCTTTAGGGAGGTCACCCCTCCACTTT.